Presented here are 30 T cell receptor beta chains from one specimen sequenced in a study of CD8 T cells in Susac syndrome. An amount of RNA that ranged from roughly 0.5 to 1 ug was reverse transcribed with random hexamers. Each CDR3 protein is one row after TCRdb ran MiXCR on the immunoSEQ multiplex PCR reads. The sample comprises hundreds of thousands of distinct CDR3 sequences, about 96% of which are singletons, and less than 0.11% rests with the top ten. The sample comprised CD4+ T cells from PBMCs. The receptors derive from a human donor with Susac syndrome.

V and J are TRBV20-1 and TRBJ2-3; TRBD2 agrees at 9 bases. The CDR3 has 17 residues. The germline V gene has CDR1 DFQATT and CDR2 SNEGSKA (reference sequence). Germline trimming cut 4 bases from V and 2 bases from J; bases unmatched to any gene: 13. The CDR3 sequence is CSATPGTSSTFTDTQYF. DNA of the CDR3: TGCAGTGCTACCCCCGGGACTAGCTCCACATTCACAGATACGCAGTATTTT.

The chain carries TRBV28 and TRBJ2-7; tentatively, D is TRBD1 or TRBD2 (6 bases each). Per germline, CDR1 MDHEN and CDR2 SYDVKM. This CDR3 has 15 residues. Trimming stripped 8 bases from V and 6 bases from J, with 23 bases between. Written as DNA, the CDR3 is TGTGCCAGCGCCAAAGGTGGGGGGCGTCTCGCCGAGCAGTACTTC. Translation gives CASAKGGGRLAEQYF.

The chain uses TRBV25-1 and TRBJ2-3; no reliable D call. V lost 5 bases and J lost 3, with 9 bases in between. CDR3 length: 13 residues. The V gene's germline CDR1 is MGHDK and CDR2 SYGVNS. CDR3 in DNA: TGTGCCAGCAGTAGAACGGCGACAGATACGCAGTATTTT. Translation: CASSRTATDTQYF.

The chain joins TRBV29-1 to TRBJ2-2, with 7 bases that match TRBD1. V lost 6 bases and J lost 5; bases outside the gene matches: 9. The V gene's germline CDR1 is SQVTM and CDR2 ANQGSEA. The CDR3 has 14 residues. CDR3 nucleotides: TGCAGCGTCTCCGGGACAGCCGGGACCGGGGAGCTGTTTTTT. Protein product: CSVSGTAGTGELFF.

The V and J genes are TRBV9 and TRBJ1-1; D ambiguous. Germline CDR1 and CDR2: SGDLS and YYNGEE. V was shortened by 2 bases and J by 1 base, with 12 bases between the two germline ends. The CDR3 is 15 amino acids. DNA of the CDR3: TGTGCCAGCAGCGTTAGCAGCCTGGCGAACACTGAAGCTTTCTTT. Translated: CASSVSSLANTEAFF.

V is TRBV12-3 or TRBV12-4 and J is TRBJ2-1, with 13 bases identical to TRBD2. CDR3 length: 23 amino acids. The trim removed 6 bases at V and 0 bases at J, leaving 23 bases unmatched. The DNA for the CDR3 is TGTGCCAGCAGCTATGACCCGGGACTAGCGGGGCCGACTCCCAATAGCTCCTACAATGAGCAGTTCTTC. Its protein product is CASSYDPGLAGPTPNSSYNEQFF.

The rearrangement uses TRBV3-1 and TRBJ2-4; 9 positions match TRBD1. Germline-derived CDR1 and CDR2 are LGHDT and YNNKEL (reference sequence). The CDR3 covers 15 residues. The J segment lost 5 bases and the V segment lost 3 bases, leaving 5 bases of the junction unmatched. CDR3 coding DNA: TGTGCCAGCAGCCATTCGACAGGGGGTCAAAACATTCAGTACTTC. Translating gives CASSHSTGGQNIQYF.

The rearrangement links TRBV28 to TRBJ1-1; D is undetermined. The CDR3 totals 12 residues. In germline, CDR1 is MDHEN, CDR2 SYDVKM. Trimming stripped 7 bases from V and 0 bases from J, with 6 bases between. CDR3 protein: CASMEMNTEAFF. CDR3 sequence (DNA): TGTGCCAGCATGGAAATGAACACTGAAGCTTTCTTT.

The chain couples TRBV29-1 to TRBJ2-3; tentative D call: TRBD1 (6 bases). CDR1 is SQVTM and CDR2 is ANQGSEA in the germline V gene. The ends were cut back, 7 bases at V and 3 bases at J, with 11 bases in the middle. There are 12 residues in the CDR3. The chain's CDR3 is CSESGQTDTQYF. The CDR3 DNA sequence: TGCAGCGAATCAGGACAGACAGATACGCAGTATTTT.

V gene TRBV15 combines with J gene TRBJ1-2, with TRBD1 matching 7 bases. The germline V gene encodes CDR1 LNHNV and CDR2 YYDKDF (reference sequence). The CDR3 spans 14 residues. Germline trimming cut 0 bases from V and 4 bases from J; bases unmatched to any gene: 2. CDR3 sequence: CATSRDTGVYGYTF. DNA for the CDR3: TGTGCCACCAGCAGAGACACAGGGGTCTATGGCTACACCTTC.

The CDR3 is CASSSPTTASAETQYF. The CDR3, as DNA: TGTGCCAGCAGTTCTCCGACGACGGCTAGCGCAGAGACCCAGTACTTC. The chain couples TRBV12-3 or TRBV12-4 to TRBJ2-5; weak D call: TRBD2 (6 bases). V was clipped by 4 bases and J by 4 bases, with 19 bases between them. The CDR3 runs 16 residues.

V gene TRBV9 combines with J gene TRBJ1-5; 9 nucleotides align to TRBD1. This CDR3 spans 13 amino acids. Germline V gives CDR1 SGDLS, CDR2 YYNGEE. V shed 2 bases and J 10 bases; nucleotides not matched to a gene: 4. DNA for the CDR3: TGTGCCAGCAGCGTGGGGGACAGGGACCCCCAGCATTTT. It encodes CASSVGDRDPQHF.

This chain joins TRBV15 and TRBJ2-6, with TRBD1 matching 9 bases. The germline V gene has CDR1 LNHNV and CDR2 YYDKDF (reference sequence). The V and J ends lost 5 bases and 2 bases, in that order; junction bases with no gene match: 4. This CDR3 spans 16 amino acids. The CDR3 DNA sequence: TGTGCCACCAGCGGGGACAGGGTCGCTGGGGCCAACGTCCTGACTTTC. Its protein product is CATSGDRVAGANVLTF.

The chain links TRBV6-5 to TRBJ2-7; D unresolved. Germline V gene lookup returns CDR1 MNHEY and CDR2 SVGAGI. The CDR3 runs to 12 residues. Trimming shortened V by 6 bases and J by 2 bases, and 8 bases separated the two germline ends. The CDR3 DNA reads as TGTGCCAGCAGACCCCCAGCCTACGAGCAGTACTTC. Encoded protein: CASRPPAYEQYF.

The chain is built from TRBV7-2 and TRBJ2-3; maybe TRBD2 (5 bases). There are 15 residues in the CDR3. Deletions cut 5 bases from V and 0 bases from J, with 12 bases between. CDR1 is SGHTA and CDR2 is FQGNSA in the germline V gene. The CDR3 bases are TGTGCCAGCAGCAATAGGGAGAGTAGCACAGATACGCAGTATTTT. This translates into CASSNRESSTDTQYF.

The chain combines TRBV28 with TRBJ1-5; no definite D call. Germline V CDR1 and CDR2: MDHEN, SYDVKM. Trimming shortened V by 5 bases and J by 9 bases, and 11 bases separated the two germline ends. The CDR3 is 12 residues long. DNA of the CDR3: TGTGCCAGCAGTAAAGGTTTTCGGCCCCAGCATTTT. Encoded protein: CASSKGFRPQHF. Filled out from reference TRBV28 and TRBJ1-5, the complete variable domain reads DVKVTQSSRYLVKRTGEKVFLECVQDMDHENMFWYRQDPGLGLRLIYFSYDVKMKEKGDIPEGYSVSREKKERFSLILESASTNQTSMYLCASSKGFRPQHFGDGTRLSIL.

This chain uses TRBV29-1 with TRBJ2-3, with 9 positions matching TRBD1. V was clipped by 1 base and J by 7 bases; unmatched bases: 3. This CDR3 region has 13 residues. CDR1 and CDR2 (germline): SQVTM, ANQGSEA. CDR3 in DNA: TGCAGCGTTGAAGGGGACAGGGTCAATACGCAGTATTTT. This gives the protein CSVEGDRVNTQYF.

This chain links TRBV12-3 or TRBV12-4 with TRBJ1-1, with D unresolved. This CDR3 has 13 residues. Trimming left V 6 bases short and J 1 base short, with 9 bases between. The CDR3 is CASSLQANTEAFF. The CDR3, as DNA: TGTGCCAGCAGCTTGCAGGCGAACACTGAAGCTTTCTTT.

J is TRBJ1-1 and V is TRBV6-5; D ambiguous. V was pared by 7 bases and J by 11 bases, with 20 bases between. The CDR3 consists of 13 residues. Germline V gene sequence: CDR1 MNHEY, CDR2 SVGAGI. CDR3 DNA sequence: TGTGCCAGCACCTCCGGTCCATTTGGTTGGGCTTTCTTT. Its protein is CASTSGPFGWAFF.

The chain has TRBV20-1 and TRBJ2-5; D is uncertain. This CDR3 spans 14 amino acids. Trimming removed 0 bases at V and 7 bases at J, with 15 bases between. Germline CDR1 and CDR2: DFQATT and SNEGSKA (reference sequence). CDR3: CSARDPAQWGTQYF. Written as DNA, the CDR3 is TGCAGTGCTAGAGATCCGGCGCAATGGGGGACCCAGTACTTC.

The chain has TRBV5-1 and TRBJ2-1; 9 bases match TRBD1. Germline V gene data show CDR1 as SGHRS and CDR2 as YFSETQ. The CDR3 is made up of 16 amino acids. J lost 3 bases, V lost 4 bases, and 8 bases had no gene match. This CDR3 is CASSPSGQGFYNEQFF. The CDR3 DNA reads TGCGCCAGCAGCCCATCTGGACAGGGGTTCTACAATGAGCAGTTCTTC.

This clonotype appeared a single time. The chain is built from TRBV7-9 and TRBJ2-5; 12 nucleotides line up with TRBD2. The CDR3 is 16 residues long. The germline gives CDR1 SEHNR, CDR2 FQNEAQ (reference sequence). The J segment lost 5 bases and the V segment lost 4 bases, leaving 8 bases of the junction unmatched. Written as DNA, the CDR3 is TGTGCCAGCAGCTCCGCTCTAGCGGGAGGGCGTGAGACCCAGTACTTC. It translates to CASSSALAGGRETQYF.

This clonotype was detected only once. V gene TRBV28 combines with J gene TRBJ2-7, with D unclear. Germline V gene data show CDR1 as MDHEN and CDR2 as SYDVKM. This CDR3 has 13 residues. With 7 bases removed from V and 0 bases from J, the gap between germline ends came to 10 bases. CDR3 region: CASTRGYSYEQYF. CDR3 DNA sequence: TGTGCCAGCACCCGAGGTTACTCCTACGAGCAGTACTTC.

The genes are TRBV4-1 and TRBJ2-2; 10 bases line up with TRBD2. Unmatched junction bases numbered 9, after V lost 4 bases and J lost 1 base. The CDR3 runs 18 residues. Germline assignment: CDR1 MGHRA and CDR2 YSYEKL. CDR3 DNA: TGCGCCAGCAGCCTATGGACTAGCGGAGGGGGGAACACCGGGGAGCTGTTTTTT. It yields the protein CASSLWTSGGGNTGELFF.

The chain links TRBV29-1 to TRBJ2-1, with 8 bases lining up with TRBD2. Unmatched junction bases numbered 10, after V lost 7 bases and J lost 8 bases. The germline gives CDR1 SQVTM, CDR2 ANQGSEA. CDR3 length: 13 residues. The DNA for the CDR3 is TGCAGCGCAGATGGAGGACTAGCCGATGAGCAGTTCTTC. Translating gives CSADGGLADEQFF.

This clonotype has a single count. As DNA, the CDR3 is TGTGCCAGCAGCTTGAGGACTAGCGGGAGGGCCGGTAATGAGCAGTTCTTC. Protein: CASSLRTSGRAGNEQFF. This chain links TRBV7-3 with TRBJ2-1, with 15 bases lining up with TRBD2. Germline V gene lookup returns CDR1 SGHTA and CDR2 FQGTGA. The CDR3 runs 17 residues. V gave up 3 bases and J gave up 7 bases; unmatched junction bases: 7.

The V and J genes are TRBV11-2 and TRBJ2-7; 8 bases are shared with TRBD2. The trim removed 0 bases at V and 7 bases at J, leaving 8 bases unmatched. Germline CDR1 SGHAT, CDR2 FQNNGV. There are 15 residues in the CDR3. The CDR3 region has the DNA TGTGCCAGCAGCTTAGACGGCGGGGGGCACAGGGAGCAGTACTTC. Translated, it gives CASSLDGGGHREQYF. The variable domain in full, with the rest retrieved from reference TRBV11-2 and TRBJ2-7, is EAGVAQSPRYKIIEKRQSVAFWCNPISGHATLYWYQQILGQGPKLLIQFQNNGVVDDSQLPKDRFSAERLKGVDSTLKIQPAKLEDSAVYLCASSLDGGGHREQYFGPGTRLTVT.

The chain recombines TRBV6-5 with TRBJ2-7; TRBD2 aligns across 8 bases. V gave up 9 bases and J gave up 6 bases; unmatched junction bases: 16. The CDR3 is 15 residues long. The germline V gene encodes CDR1 MNHEY and CDR2 SVGAGI. The CDR3 DNA reads TGTGCCAGTATGAGGGGGAGCGGGAGATCGGGCGAGCAGTACTTC. Its translation is CASMRGSGRSGEQYF.

The V call is TRBV18, the J call TRBJ2-1; 7 bases are a match to TRBD1. Germline V lookup: CDR1 KGHSH, CDR2 LQKENI. The junction had 8 bases not matched to a gene; V was cut back by 4 bases and J by 5 bases. The CDR3 contains 15 residues. This CDR3 is CASSRSRQGNNEQFF. The CDR3 bases are TGTGCCAGCTCACGATCGAGACAGGGAAACAATGAGCAGTTCTTC.

Here the CDR3 reads CSARDRGLGNQPQHF. The CDR3 DNA reads TGCAGTGCTAGAGACAGGGGCCTCGGGAATCAGCCCCAGCATTTT. The chain is built from TRBV20-1 and TRBJ1-5; TRBD1 might be the D (6 bases). The CDR3 is 15 residues long. The V gene lost 0 bases and the J gene lost 4 bases, with 13 bases spanning the gap. Germline lookup yields CDR1 DFQATT and CDR2 SNEGSKA (reference sequence).